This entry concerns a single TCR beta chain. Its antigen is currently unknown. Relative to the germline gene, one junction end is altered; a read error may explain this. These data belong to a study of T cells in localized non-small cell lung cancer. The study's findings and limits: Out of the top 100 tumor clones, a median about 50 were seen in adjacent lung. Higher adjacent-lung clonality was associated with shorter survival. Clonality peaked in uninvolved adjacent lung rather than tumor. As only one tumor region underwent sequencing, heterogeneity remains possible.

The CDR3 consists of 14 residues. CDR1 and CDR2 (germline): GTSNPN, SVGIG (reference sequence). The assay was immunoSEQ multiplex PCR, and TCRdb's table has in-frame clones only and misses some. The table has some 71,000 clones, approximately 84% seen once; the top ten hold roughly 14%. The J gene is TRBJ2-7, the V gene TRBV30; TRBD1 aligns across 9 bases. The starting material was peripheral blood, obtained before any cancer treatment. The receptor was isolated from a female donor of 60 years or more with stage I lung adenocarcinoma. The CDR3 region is CAWSVGTGSYGQYF. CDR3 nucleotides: TGTGCCTGGAGTGTTGGGACAGGGTCCTACGGGCAGTACTTC.